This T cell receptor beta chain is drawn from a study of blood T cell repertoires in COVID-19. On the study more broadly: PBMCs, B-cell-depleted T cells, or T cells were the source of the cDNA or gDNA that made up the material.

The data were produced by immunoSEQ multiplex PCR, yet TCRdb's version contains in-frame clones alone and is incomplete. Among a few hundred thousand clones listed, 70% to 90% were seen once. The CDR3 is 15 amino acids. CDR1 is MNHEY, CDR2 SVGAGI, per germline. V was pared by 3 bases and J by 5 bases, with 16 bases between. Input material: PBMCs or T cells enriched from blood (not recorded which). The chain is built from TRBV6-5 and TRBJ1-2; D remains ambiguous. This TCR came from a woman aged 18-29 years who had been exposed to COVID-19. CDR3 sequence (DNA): TGTGCCAGCAGTTATCCCGGGAAGGGAGAGTATGGCTACACCTTC. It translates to CASSYPGKGEYGYTF.